The next 23 T cell receptor beta chains were all read from a single sample in a study of blood T cell repertoires in COVID-19. This table comes from immunoSEQ multiplex PCR, and its TCRdb copy is limited to in-frame clones, with some not included. Of some 250,000 clones in the sample, approximately 84% were seen once. The sequencing sample was made of peripheral blood. These receptors were taken from a woman aged 25 to 39 who had recovered from COVID-19.

V is TRBV4-3 and J is TRBJ1-2, with 12 bases aligning to TRBD1. This CDR3 region has 16 residues. Per the germline V gene, CDR1 is LGHNA and CDR2 is YSLEER. Trimming took 3 bases from V and 4 from J; bases not matched to a gene: 6. CDR3 in DNA: TGCGCCAGCAGCCAGATTCAGGGACAGGGGGCCTATGGCTACACCTTC. Its protein product is CASSQIQGQGAYGYTF.

This clone has more than one count but fewer than ten. The CDR3 protein is CASSSTSASSYNEQFF. CDR3 in DNA: TGTGCCAGCAGCAGTACTAGCGCCAGCTCCTACAATGAGCAGTTCTTC. This sequence joins TRBV5-4 and TRBJ2-1; 7 bases agree with TRBD2. Losses at the gene ends were 4 bases for V and 0 bases for J; bases not matched to a gene: 7. CDR3 size: 16 residues. CDR1 and CDR2 from the germline V gene are SGHNT and YYREEE (reference sequence).

The chain has TRBV3-1 (or the pseudogene TRBV3-2) and TRBJ1-5; weak D call: TRBD1 (5 bases). Between the trimmed V and J ends, which lost 0 bases and 0 bases, there was a span of 6 bases. The CDR3 has 15 residues. Germline values: CDR1 LGHDT, CDR2 YNNKEL (reference sequence). This chain's CDR3 is CASSQDRVSNQPQHF. The CDR3 coding sequence is TGTGCCAGCAGCCAAGACAGGGTTAGCAATCAGCCCCAGCATTTT.

V usage is TRBV7-2 and J usage is TRBJ2-4; 9 bases agree with TRBD1. The CDR3 contains 18 residues. Germline V lookup: CDR1 SGHTA, CDR2 FQGNSA. Losses at the gene ends were 5 bases for V and 5 bases for J; bases not matched to a gene: 16. CDR3 amino acids: CASSPRGGTGLVQNIQYF. CDR3 nucleotides: TGTGCCAGCAGCCCCAGGGGGGGGACAGGGTTGGTGCAAAACATTCAGTACTTC.

This CDR3 is CASSTQGVRAFF. CDR3 DNA sequence: TGTGCCAGCAGTACCCAGGGGGTGCGAGCTTTCTTT. The genes are TRBV2 and TRBJ1-1; TRBD1 matches at 7 bases. CDR1 and CDR2 from the germline V gene are SNHLY and FYNNEI. This CDR3 is 12 amino acids long. Trimming cost V 5 bases and J 10 bases; bases outside gene matches: 7.

The chain recombines TRBV9 with TRBJ2-1, with TRBD2 identical over 10 bases. This CDR3 contains 16 residues. The V and J ends lost 4 bases and 5 bases, in that order; junction bases with no gene match: 9. CDR1 SGDLS and CDR2 YYNGEE come from the germline V gene. CDR3 in DNA: TGTGCCAGCAGCTCAAACCCTAGCGGGGGAGACAATGAGCAGTTCTTC. Translation: CASSSNPSGGDNEQFF.

The V call is TRBV2, the J call TRBJ1-1, with a weak D call TRBD1 (6 bases). Germline CDR1 SNHLY, CDR2 FYNNEI. This CDR3 region has 13 residues. Trimming cost V 7 bases and J 8 bases, with 17 bases left between them. CDR3 protein: CASTRDQTGEAFF. The CDR3 bases are TGTGCCAGCACACGAGATCAAACAGGGGAAGCTTTCTTT.

V is TRBV4-1 and J is TRBJ1-1; 7 bases are shared with TRBD1. The CDR3 covers 14 residues. J gave up 4 bases and V 1 base, and 3 bases lay outside the gene matches. Germline CDR1 is MGHRA and CDR2 is YSYEKL. The CDR3 here is CASSQAEGATEAFF. Here the CDR3 DNA reads TGCGCCAGCAGCCAAGCGGAGGGGGCCACTGAAGCTTTCTTT.

The rearrangement links TRBV5-1 to TRBJ1-4, with D possibly matching TRBD1 (5 bases). This CDR3 region has 13 residues. The germline V and J ends were trimmed by 3 bases and 8 bases, with 11 bases remaining between them. The germline gives CDR1 SGHRS, CDR2 YFSETQ. As DNA, the CDR3 is TGCGCCAGCAGCTACCGGGGGGAGGAAAAACTGTTTTTT. Protein sequence: CASSYRGEEKLFF.

The V call is TRBV6-1, the J call TRBJ1-1, with 8 bases that match TRBD1. The germline gives CDR1 MNHNS, CDR2 SASEGT. This CDR3 has 15 residues. With V trimmed by 0 bases and J by 4 bases, 4 bases remained unmatched. The CDR3 DNA sequence: TGTGCCAGCAGTGAAGCGCCGCAGGGGGCCACTGAAGCTTTCTTT. Protein: CASSEAPQGATEAFF.

This chain links TRBV27 with TRBJ1-4, with D perhaps matching TRBD1 (6 bases). Trimming left V 4 bases short and J 4 bases short, with 16 bases between. This CDR3 spans 16 amino acids. Germline assignment: CDR1 MNHEY and CDR2 SMNVEV (reference sequence). This CDR3 is CASSSSLTGYNEKLFF. DNA for the CDR3: TGTGCCAGCAGTTCCTCCCTGACAGGTTATAATGAAAAACTGTTTTTT.

The chain carries TRBV7-3 and TRBJ1-1; the match to TRBD1 covers 8 bases. This CDR3 region has 15 residues. Germline CDR1 SGHTA, CDR2 FQGTGA. V lost 5 bases, J lost 2 bases, and 7 bases stayed unmatched. The CDR3 spells CASSPTSGGNTEAFF. CDR3 sequence (DNA): TGTGCCAGCAGCCCCACCTCAGGGGGCAACACTGAAGCTTTCTTT. Drawing the rest from reference TRBV7-3 and TRBJ1-1, the complete variable domain is GAGVSQTPSNKVTEKGKYVELRCDPISGHTALYWYRQSLGQGPEFLIYFQGTGAADDSGLPNDRFFAVRPEGSVSTLKIQRTERGDSAVYLCASSPTSGGNTEAFFGQGTRLTVV.

The V and J genes are TRBV19 and TRBJ1-6, with TRBD1 matching 8 bases. CDR1 LNHDA and CDR2 SQIVND come from the germline V gene (reference sequence). There are 15 residues in the CDR3. V shed 6 bases and J 4 bases; nucleotides not matched to a gene: 5. The CDR3 reads CASRQGGIYNSPLHF. CDR3 DNA sequence: TGTGCCAGTAGACAGGGGGGGATTTATAATTCACCCCTCCACTTT.

The V gene is TRBV9, the J gene TRBJ1-3, with D unresolved. The V gene's germline CDR1 is SGDLS and CDR2 YYNGEE. CDR3 length: 15 residues. V was pared by 0 bases and J by 2 bases, with 9 bases between. This CDR3 is CASSVDLAAGNTIYF. The CDR3 DNA is TGTGCCAGCAGCGTAGATTTGGCAGCTGGAAACACCATATATTTT.

This chain links TRBV6-5 with TRBJ2-7, with unresolved D. The CDR3 totals 14 residues. Trimming cost V 7 bases and J 0 bases, with 13 bases left between them. CDR1 MNHEY and CDR2 SVGAGI come from the germline V gene. The CDR3 DNA reads TGTGCCAGCACTCTACTTCGTCACTCCTACGAGCAGTACTTC. This sequence encodes CASTLLRHSYEQYF.

The chain recombines TRBV4-1 with TRBJ1-4; possible D gene TRBD1, 6 bases. The ends were cut back, 4 bases at V and 3 bases at J, with 12 bases in the middle. Germline CDR1 reads MGHRA; CDR2 reads YSYEKL. CDR3 length: 15 amino acids. In nucleotides, the CDR3 is TGCGCCAGCAGCCGCCAGACAGGATCTAATGAAAAACTGTTTTTT. This encodes CASSRQTGSNEKLFF.

The chain recombines TRBV10-3 with TRBJ2-5; TRBD2 is a possible D gene (5 bases). The CDR3 sequence is 10 residues long. Germline CDR1 ENHRY, CDR2 SYGVKD. V was cut by 7 bases and J by 9 bases, with 9 bases left in between. The CDR3 region has the DNA TGTGCCATCAACCTCGGGGCCCAGTACTTC. It specifies CAINLGAQYF.

The rearrangement joins TRBV6-5 to TRBJ2-6; unclear D gene. This CDR3 is built from 13 residues. The V end was cut by 8 bases, the J end by 3 bases, with 8 bases between. Germline assignment: CDR1 MNHEY and CDR2 SVGAGI. Written as DNA, the CDR3 is TGTGCCAGCCGCCCCAGTGGGGCCAACGTCCTGACTTTC. This translates into CASRPSGANVLTF.

The V call is TRBV5-1, the J call TRBJ1-4; D is unclear. CDR1 is SGHRS and CDR2 is YFSETQ in the germline V gene. The CDR3 sequence is 15 residues long. V gave up 4 bases and J gave up 0 bases, with 10 bases separating them. The CDR3 DNA reads TGCGCCAGCAGCCCTCTTGTCGCAACTAATGAAAAACTGTTTTTT. Residues: CASSPLVATNEKLFF. Supplemented by reference TRBV5-1 and TRBJ1-4, the full variable domain reads KAGVTQTPRYLIKTRGQQVTLSCSPISGHRSVSWYQQTPGQGLQFLFEYFSETQRNKGNFPGRFSGRQFSNSRSEMNVSTLELGDSALYLCASSPLVATNEKLFFGSGTQLSVL.

The genes are TRBV7-3 and TRBJ1-2; D gene uncertain. The germline CDR1 and CDR2 sequences are SGHTA and FQGTGA. The length of the CDR3 is 17 residues. Trimming removed 0 bases at V and 4 bases at J, with 18 bases between. CDR3 in amino acids: CASSLTLWALLTYGYTF. The CDR3 nucleotides read TGTGCCAGCAGCTTAACGTTGTGGGCCCTCCTCACCTATGGCTACACCTTC.

This clone has a single count. The V and J genes are TRBV5-4 and TRBJ2-6; D is perhaps TRBD1 (6 bases). The CDR3 has 13 amino acids. From germline, CDR1 is SGHNT and CDR2 YYREEE (reference sequence). V lost 10 bases to trimming and J lost 0 bases, with 8 bases between them. CDR3 nucleotides: TGTGCCGGGACAAGCTCTGGGGCCAACGTCCTGACTTTC. As protein: CAGTSSGANVLTF.

The chain is built from TRBV11-2 and TRBJ2-1; D not resolved. Per germline, CDR1 SGHAT and CDR2 FQNNGV. V gave up 5 bases and J gave up 2 bases, with 7 bases separating them. This CDR3 region has 13 residues. CDR3 coding DNA: TGTGCCAGCAGCACTACTACCTACAATGAGCAGTTCTTC. It translates to CASSTTTYNEQFF.

The chain couples TRBV6-5 to TRBJ1-6; perhaps TRBD1 as D (6 bases). The CDR3 is made up of 15 amino acids. CDR1 is MNHEY and CDR2 is SVGAGI in the germline V gene. The germline V and J ends were trimmed by 6 bases and 7 bases, with 16 bases remaining between them. The CDR3 loop reads CASSEGRGRNSPLHF. CDR3 coding DNA: TGTGCCAGCAGCGAGGGGAGGGGGAGAAATTCACCCCTCCACTTT.